Listed below are T cell receptor beta chains from one sample, sequenced in a study of vaccination and CD4 T cells after COVID-19. Which antigens these TCRs recognize remains unknown. TCRdb fed the PCR reads into MiXCR, producing one record per CDR3 protein. The sample gives around 3,000 distinct CDR3 sequences, about 20% of which show up once; 26% is in the top ten. Sequenced sample: CD4+ T cells from blood, cultured in vitro. The receptors derive from a human donor in good health. Both conserved end residues are trimmed from each CDR3. Fields, in order: V gene, J gene, CDR3 protein.

TRBV12-5	TRBJ2-1	ASAPGQAYNEQF
TRBV6-2/TRBV6-3	TRBJ2-3	ASSRLAGGFDTDTQY
TRBV6-1	TRBJ2-2	ASRMGGPSTGELF
TRBV2	TRBJ2-7	ASSHPFPGGTVSYEQY
TRBV12-3/TRBV12-4	TRBJ2-5	ASSLQETQY
TRBV28	TRBJ1-3	ASSLLGPMSSGNTIY
TRBV19	TRBJ1-5	ASSPGLTQPQH
TRBV7-2	TRBJ2-5	ASSAQGGETQY
TRBV20-1	TRBJ2-1	SAMGRGMRNEQF
TRBV19	TRBJ1-5	ASSFQGSANQPQH
TRBV4-3	TRBJ2-7	ASSRLAGVSSYEQY
TRBV7-9	TRBJ1-1	ASSLAFGGRYAEAF
TRBV12-3/TRBV12-4	TRBJ2-5	ASSTNPQTKETQY
TRBV5-1	TRBJ1-2	ASSLGTGVGYT
TRBV18	TRBJ2-7	ASSQAGESEQY
TRBV7-3	TRBJ1-6	ASSLQPDGSPLH
TRBV7-8	TRBJ1-2	ASSLRGYYGYT
TRBV20-1	TRBJ2-5	SARRQQETQY
TRBV20-1	TRBJ2-7	SAPPTGAYEQY
TRBV28	TRBJ2-2	ASTPGANTGELF
TRBV7-9	TRBJ1-6	ASSQTDRGGSPLH
TRBV5-1	TRBJ2-3	ASSSTGGDTQY
TRBV25-1	TRBJ2-7	ASSGTSGPYEQY
TRBV5-1	TRBJ2-2	ASSLEGISGELF
TRBV29-1	TRBJ2-3	SAEDSTDTQY
TRBV7-2	TRBJ2-7	ASSPRDRGQYEQY
TRBV19	TRBJ2-1	ASSPRLGGGFYNEQF
TRBV7-9	TRBJ1-6	ASSPGVHSPLH
TRBV18	TRBJ2-7	ASSPSGTGVLYEQY
TRBV2	TRBJ1-5	ASFPGQIYNQPQH
TRBV5-1	TRBJ1-5	ASSLEGQINQPQH
TRBV12-3/TRBV12-4	TRBJ2-3	ASSYPGTGFKGTDTQY